These T cell receptor beta chains were read from a single sample in a study of beta chain features in type 1 diabetes. Sequenced by immunoSEQ multiplex PCR; TCRdb stores in-frame clones only, minus some. This table has some 200,000 clones, around 15% appearing once. The sample consisted of naive CD4+ T cells from blood. Every receptor here comes from a man aged 25-45 years with type 1 diabetes. CDR3s leave out the opening cysteine and the closing phenylalanine or tryptophan. The size entry is marked missing in some rows and otherwise reads once, few, many or a size class.

clone_size,v_call,cdr3_aa
.,TRBV27,ASSLFVPAGITGELF
.,TRBV27,ASSLRLRLAGGSTDTQY
few,TRBV5-1,ASSLAQGQETQY
few,TRBV29-1,SVYTSGRSYEQY
.,TRBV5-1,ASSLRRSGANVLT
.,TRBV9,ASSGLAGLETQY
.,TRBV5-6,ASSTRDRLAGSYEQY
.,TRBV19,ASSMPLAGGTDTQY
few,TRBV30,AWIQPRDTYYEQY
.,TRBV25-1,ASSDMGLGGTDTQY
.,TRBV18,ASSSLTSGPYEQY
few,TRBV6-5,ASSSSFWAKNIQY
.,TRBV7-9,ASSLALAVAKNIQY
.,TRBV10-3,ATAGTESGANVLT
.,TRBV19,ASRDRANVLT
few,TRBV11-2,ASSWRGASVNEQF
.,TRBV27,ASSLVQGNQPQH
.,TRBV7-2,ASSLEPEAQPQH
few,TRBV7-3,ASSLGPSYEQY
few,TRBV7-2,ASSLEFGRYYEQY
few,TRBV28,ASINGWPEGLDTQY
.,TRBV29-1,SVDWSGQETQY
.,TRBV9,ASSPRQGSLQHTEAF
few,TRBV20-1,SASWETQY
few,TRBV29-1,SVLGGPYYNEQF
few,TRBV30,AWSVAGEQF
.,TRBV28,ASRSLNWSDNEQF
.,TRBV6-6,ASSPMSDTQY
.,TRBV29-1,SVSTGHYEQY
.,TRBV7-2,ASSYREGDTQY
.,TRBV30,AWSFRQGGEKLF
.,TRBV7-7,ASSLDRGTEAF
.,TRBV7-3,ASSTPQGGSYTEAF
.,TRBV7-2,ASSSVRGGGGTDTQY
.,TRBV9,ASSVGGQGGQPQH
.,TRBV7-2,ASSRDSYNEQF
few,TRBV29-1,SVYRDGSEQY
.,TRBV2,ASYQETQY
.,TRBV7-9,ASSSLRSTDTQY
few,TRBV23-1,ASSPVGCYTKETQY
.,TRBV6-6,ASSDHYEQY
few,TRBV28,ASSLVGTDDTQY
.,TRBV7-2,ASSRGSARETQY
.,TRBV20-1,SARDWAGGD
few,TRBV27,ASSLFGQGQF
few,TRBV15,ATSRGSGTEAF
.,TRBV7-2,ASSGSGPPSTDTQY
few,TRBV28,ASSPPPGHPEETQY
.,TRBV25-1,ASSVSGRLIEQY
.,TRBV25-1,ASSELMETQY